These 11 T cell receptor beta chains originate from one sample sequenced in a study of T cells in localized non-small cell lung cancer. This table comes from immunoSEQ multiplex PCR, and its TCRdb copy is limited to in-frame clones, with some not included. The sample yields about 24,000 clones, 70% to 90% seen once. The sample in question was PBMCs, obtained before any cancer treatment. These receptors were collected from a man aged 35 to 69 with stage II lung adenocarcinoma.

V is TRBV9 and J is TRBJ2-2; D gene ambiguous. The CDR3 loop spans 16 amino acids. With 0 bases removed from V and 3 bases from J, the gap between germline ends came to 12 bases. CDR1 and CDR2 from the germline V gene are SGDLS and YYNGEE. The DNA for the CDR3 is TGTGCCAGCAGCGTAGGAATTATCGGCGACACCGGGGAGCTGTTTTTT. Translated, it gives CASSVGIIGDTGELFF. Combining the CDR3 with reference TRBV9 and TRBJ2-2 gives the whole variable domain DSGVTQTPKHLITATGQRVTLRCSPRSGDLSVYWYQQSLDQGLQFLIQYYNGEERAKGNILERFSAQQFPDLHSELNLSSLELGDSALYFCASSVGIIGDTGELFFGEGSRLTVL.

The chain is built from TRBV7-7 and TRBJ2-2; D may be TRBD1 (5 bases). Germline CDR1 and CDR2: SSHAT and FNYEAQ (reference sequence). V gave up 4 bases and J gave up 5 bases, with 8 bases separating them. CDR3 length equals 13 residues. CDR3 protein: CASSSYRTGELFF. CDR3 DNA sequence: TGTGCCAGCAGCTCGTACAGGACCGGGGAGCTGTTTTTT.

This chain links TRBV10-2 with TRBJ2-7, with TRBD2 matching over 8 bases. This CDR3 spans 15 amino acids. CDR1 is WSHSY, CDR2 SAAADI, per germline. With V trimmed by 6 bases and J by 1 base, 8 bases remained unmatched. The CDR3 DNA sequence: TGCGCCAGCAGAGTAGCGGGAATAGGTTCCTACGAGCAGTACTTC. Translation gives CASRVAGIGSYEQYF.

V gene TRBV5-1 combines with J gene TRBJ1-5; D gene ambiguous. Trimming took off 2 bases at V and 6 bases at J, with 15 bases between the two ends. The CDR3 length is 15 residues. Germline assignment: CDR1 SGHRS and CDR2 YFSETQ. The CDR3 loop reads CASSFSGDISQPQHF. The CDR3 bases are TGCGCCAGCAGCTTCTCCGGGGATATCAGTCAGCCCCAGCATTTT.

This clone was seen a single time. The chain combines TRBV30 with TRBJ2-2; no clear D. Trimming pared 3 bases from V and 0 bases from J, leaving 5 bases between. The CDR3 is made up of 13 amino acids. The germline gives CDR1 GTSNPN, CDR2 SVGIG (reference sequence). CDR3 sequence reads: CAWSPANTGELFF. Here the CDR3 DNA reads TGTGCCTGGAGCCCCGCGAACACCGGGGAGCTGTTTTTT.

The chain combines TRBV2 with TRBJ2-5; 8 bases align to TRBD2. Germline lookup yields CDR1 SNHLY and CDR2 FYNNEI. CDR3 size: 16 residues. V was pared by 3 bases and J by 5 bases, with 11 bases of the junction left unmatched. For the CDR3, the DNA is TGTGCCAGCAGTGATCGCGGGGGGCTAACCTCGGAGACCCAGTACTTC. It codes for CASSDRGGLTSETQYF.

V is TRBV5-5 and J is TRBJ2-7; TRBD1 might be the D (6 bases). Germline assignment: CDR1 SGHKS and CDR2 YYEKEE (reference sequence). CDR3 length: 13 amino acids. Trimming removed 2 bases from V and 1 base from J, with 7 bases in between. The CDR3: CASSLQGSYEQYF. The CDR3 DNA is TGTGCCAGCAGCTTACAGGGATCCTACGAGCAGTACTTC. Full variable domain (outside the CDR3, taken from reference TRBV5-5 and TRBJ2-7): DAGVTQSPTHLIKTRGQQVTLRCSPISGHKSVSWYQQVLGQGPQFIFQYYEKEERGRGNFPDRFSARQFPNYSSELNVNALLLGDSALYLCASSLQGSYEQYFGPGTRLTVT.

The CDR3 DNA is TGCGCCAGCAGTGACCTTAGTAATCAAGAGACCCAGTACTTC. It is translated as CASSDLSNQETQYF. This chain joins TRBV10-2 and TRBJ2-5; D not resolved. Germline assignment: CDR1 WSHSY and CDR2 SAAADI. The CDR3 is 14 residues long. V was trimmed by 3 bases and J by 2 bases, leaving 10 bases between them.

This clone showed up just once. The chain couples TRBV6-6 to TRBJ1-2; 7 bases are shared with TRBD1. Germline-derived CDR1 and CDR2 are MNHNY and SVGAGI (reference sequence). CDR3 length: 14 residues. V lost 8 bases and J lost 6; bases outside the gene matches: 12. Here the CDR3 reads CASSVNHQGDGYTF. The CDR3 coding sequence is TGTGCCAGCTCAGTTAATCATCAGGGGGATGGCTACACCTTC.

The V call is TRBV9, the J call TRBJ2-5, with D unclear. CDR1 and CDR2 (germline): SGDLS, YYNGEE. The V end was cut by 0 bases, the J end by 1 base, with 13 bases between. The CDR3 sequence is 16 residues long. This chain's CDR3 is CASSVAPVLLQETQYF. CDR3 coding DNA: TGTGCCAGCAGCGTAGCCCCCGTACTACTCCAAGAGACCCAGTACTTC. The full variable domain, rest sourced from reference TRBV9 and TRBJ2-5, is DSGVTQTPKHLITATGQRVTLRCSPRSGDLSVYWYQQSLDQGLQFLIQYYNGEERAKGNILERFSAQQFPDLHSELNLSSLELGDSALYFCASSVAPVLLQETQYFGPGTRLLVL.

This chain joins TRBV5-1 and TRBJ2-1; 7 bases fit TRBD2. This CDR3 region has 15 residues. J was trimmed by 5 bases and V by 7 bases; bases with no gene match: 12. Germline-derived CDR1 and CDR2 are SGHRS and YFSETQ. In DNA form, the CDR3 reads TGCGCCAGCGCCCCCCCGGGGCGGGAGAACAATGAGCAGTTCTTC. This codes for CASAPPGRENNEQFF.